Listed below are T cell receptor beta chains from one sample, sequenced in a study of blood T cells in healthy people across ages. From the 5' RACE reads, TCRdb called clonotypes with MiXCR, one entry per CDR3 protein. The sample includes about 970,000 distinct CDR3 sequences, roughly 51% of them seen just once. Specimen: blood. Every receptor here comes from a woman aged 55-70 years in good health. CDR3s include the opening cysteine and the closing phenylalanine or tryptophan. D genes are given only for firm matches. A clone size is listed for some rows: how often the clone was seen (once, few, many), or a class if it is expanded.

v_call	clone_size	d_call	j_call	cdr3_nt	cdr3_aa
TRBV9	-	-	TRBJ2-1	TGTGCCAGCAGCGTAGAGTCGTCTAGCAATGAGCAGTTCTTC	CASSVESSSNEQFF
TRBV7-2	-	-	TRBJ2-7	TGTGCCAGCAGCTTAGGGGACGCGGTCCACGAGCAGTACTTC	CASSLGDAVHEQYF
TRBV6-5	-	TRBD1	TRBJ1-2	TGTGCCAGCAGTTACTCTGGCGCGCGGACAGGGGTTGGAGGCTACACCTTC	CASSYSGARTGVGGYTF
TRBV4-1	many	TRBD2	TRBJ2-3	TGCGCCAGCAGCCAACCCCCGACTAGCGGGTTGGATACGCAGTATTTT	CASSQPPTSGLDTQYF
TRBV7-9	-	-	TRBJ1-2	TGTGCCAGCAGCTCTACAGCCCCCGCGGGGGCAATGCGGGGCTACACCTTC	CASSSTAPAGAMRGYTF
TRBV30	-	-	TRBJ1-6	TGTGCCTGGACGACAGGCTATAATTCACCCCTCCACTTT	CAWTTGYNSPLHF
TRBV6-2/TRBV6-3	once	-	TRBJ2-5	TGTGCCAGTGCGGGCCAAGGCTACCAAGAGACCCAGTACTTC	CASAGQGYQETQYF
TRBV15	-	-	TRBJ2-1	TGTGCCACCAGCAGAGTAACAGAAATCTGGTCCTACAATGAGCAGTTCTTC	CATSRVTEIWSYNEQFF
TRBV29-1	-	TRBD2	TRBJ2-5	TGCAGCGTTGGGTCTAGCGGAATGTACCGAGAGACCCAGTACTTC	CSVGSSGMYRETQYF
TRBV2	many	TRBD2	TRBJ2-3	TGTGCCAGCAGTGTGTTAGCGGGAGGTGCAGATACGCAGTATTTT	CASSVLAGGADTQYF
TRBV7-2	-	-	TRBJ1-1	TGTGCCAGCAGTCCCCAGCCGCATGCGAACACTGAAGCTTTCTTT	CASSPQPHANTEAFF
TRBV20-1	few	-	TRBJ1-6	TGCAGTGCTAGTCCGGGCCAGTATAATTCACCCCTCCACTTT	CSASPGQYNSPLHF
TRBV11-2	few	-	TRBJ2-3	TGTGCCAGCAGCTTCGGGAGATCAACCTTCACAGATACGCAGTATTTT	CASSFGRSTFTDTQYF
TRBV27	few	TRBD2	TRBJ2-3	TGTGCCAGCAGTTTGGGCGGGAGAGGGATAGATACGCAGTATTTT	CASSLGGRGIDTQYF
TRBV7-2	many	-	TRBJ2-5	TGTGCCAGCAGCTCCTGGATCCAAGAGACCCAGTACTTC	CASSSWIQETQYF
TRBV5-1	-	-	TRBJ1-4	TGCGCCAGCAGCTTCAGGGACCCTAATGAAAAACTGTTTTTT	CASSFRDPNEKLFF
TRBV7-2	-	TRBD2	TRBJ2-3	TGTGCCAGCAGCTTAACTAGCGGGACGGCAGATACGCAGTATTTT	CASSLTSGTADTQYF